This T cell receptor beta chain was captured by sequencing in a study of T cell responses to AZD1222 COVID-19 vaccine. Study-level information: Whether given at about 4 or about 12 weeks, second doses were pooled.

Study results and limitations: In a largely white British group with more females than males, clonal diversity was possibly underestimated.

Data came from immunoSEQ multiplex PCR; TCRdb stores just in-frame clones and leaves some out. The sample holds around 140,000 clones, 80% to 90% seen once. On this clone itself: No antigen is known for it.

Germline V gene sequence: CDR1 SQVTM, CDR2 ANQGSEA. This CDR3 contains 15 residues. The germline V and J ends were trimmed by 4 bases and 2 bases, with 17 bases remaining between them. The sequence was obtained from an adult in good health. The starting material was peripheral blood, obtained on day 0 of AZD1222 vaccination. V and J are TRBV29-1 and TRBJ2-5; either TRBD1 or TRBD2 may fit D (5 bases each). CDR3: CSVGDDSYPQETQYF. The CDR3 DNA is TGCAGCGTTGGGGACGACAGCTATCCTCAAGAGACCCAGTACTTC.